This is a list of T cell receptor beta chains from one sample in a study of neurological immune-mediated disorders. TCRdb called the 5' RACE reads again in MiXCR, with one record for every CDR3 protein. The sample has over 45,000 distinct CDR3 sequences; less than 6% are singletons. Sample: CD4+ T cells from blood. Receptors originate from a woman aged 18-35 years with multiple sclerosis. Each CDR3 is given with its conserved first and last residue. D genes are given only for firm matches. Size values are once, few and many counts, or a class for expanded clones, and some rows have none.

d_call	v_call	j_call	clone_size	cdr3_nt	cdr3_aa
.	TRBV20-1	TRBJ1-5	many	TGCAGTGCTAGGGGGCCTTACCTTAGAAATCAGCCCCAGCATTTT	CSARGPYLRNQPQHF
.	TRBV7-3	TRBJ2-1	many	TGTGCCAGCAGCTTAACGCCTCAAGCGGGCAATGAGCAGTTCTTC	CASSLTPQAGNEQFF
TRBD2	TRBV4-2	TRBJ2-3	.	TGTGCCAGCAGGCCTAATTTGCGGGGGGGCACAGATACGCAGTATTTT	CASRPNLRGGTDTQYF
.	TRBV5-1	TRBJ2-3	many	TGCGCCAGCAGCTACCAAGTGGCGGCAGATACGCAGTATTTT	CASSYQVAADTQYF
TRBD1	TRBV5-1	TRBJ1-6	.	TGCGCCAGCAGCTTGGCCCGACAGGGAGGGGTGTCACCCCTCCACTTT	CASSLARQGGVSPLHF
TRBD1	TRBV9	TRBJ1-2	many	TGTGCCAGCAGCGCAGACCTCAGGGGGCGCGGCTATGGCTACACCTTC	CASSADLRGRGYGYTF
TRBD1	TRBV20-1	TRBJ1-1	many	TGCAGTGTTCCGGACAGGGGACGGATGAACACTGAAGCTTTCTTT	CSVPDRGRMNTEAFF
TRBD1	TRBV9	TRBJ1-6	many	TGTGCCAGCAGCGTAGAAGGGGGACAGAATTCACCCCTCCACTTT	CASSVEGGQNSPLHF
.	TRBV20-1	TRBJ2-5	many	TGCAGTGCCAGGGGCGGGTTTAGTGAGACCCAGTACTTC	CSARGGFSETQYF
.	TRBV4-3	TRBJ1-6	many	TGCGCCAGCAGCCAAGGAGTTTCACCCCTCCACTTT	CASSQGVSPLHF
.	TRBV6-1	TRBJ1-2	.	TGTGCCAGCAGTAGACACAGCGACTATGGCTACACCTTC	CASSRHSDYGYTF
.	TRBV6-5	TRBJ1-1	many	TGTGCCAGCAGTAGCTGGGGCGCGGAAGCTTTCTTT	CASSSWGAEAFF
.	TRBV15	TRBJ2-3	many	TGTGCCACCAGCAGAGTCGGCTCCAGGACAGATACGCAGTATTTT	CATSRVGSRTDTQYF
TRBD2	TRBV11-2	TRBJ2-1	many	TGTGCCAGCAGCTTAGATTCAGCGGGGGGCCTCTATGAGCAGTTCTTC	CASSLDSAGGLYEQFF
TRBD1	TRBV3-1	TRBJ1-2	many	TGTGCCAGCAGCCGGGACAGGGGAAACTATGGCTACACCTTC	CASSRDRGNYGYTF
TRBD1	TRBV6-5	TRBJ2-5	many	TGTGCCAGCAGTCGGGCCGGGACAGGGGGTGGCGAGACCCAGTACTTC	CASSRAGTGGGETQYF